A selection of T cell receptor beta chains follows, all from one sample in a study of T cells in Graves' hyperthyroidism and ophthalmopathy. MiXCR, applied by TCRdb to the multiplex PCR reads, yields one record per CDR3 protein. The sample contains a few hundred thousand distinct CDR3 sequences, roughly 13% of which appear only once. The sequenced material came from blood. All receptors come from a woman between 40 and 55 years old with Graves' ophthalmopathy. CDR3s include the opening cysteine and the closing phenylalanine or tryptophan. The order of the fields is clone size, J gene, D gene, V gene, CDR3 protein, CDR3 DNA. The D gene is left open where the match is weak. Size values are once, few and many counts, or a class for expanded clones, and some rows have none.

many TRBJ2-7 TRBD2 TRBV2 CASGLAGGNSYEQYF TGTGCCAGCGGTCTAGCGGGAGGTAACTCCTACGAGCAGTACTTC
many TRBJ1-1 . TRBV6-1 CASSPFLGPYEAFF TGTGCCAGCAGCCCTTTTTTGGGCCCATACGAAGCTTTCTTT
many TRBJ2-5 TRBD2 TRBV11-2 CASSLRAAGVRGPVQYF TGTGCCAGCAGCTTACGGGCCGCGGGAGTACGGGGTCCGGTCCAGTACTTC
. TRBJ1-2 . TRBV9 CASRGGNGYTF TGTGCCAGCCGGGGGGGTAATGGCTACACCTTC
few TRBJ2-7 . TRBV30 CAWSVESGSYEQYF TGTGCCTGGAGTGTGGAGTCCGGATCCTACGAGCAGTACTTC
many TRBJ2-5 TRBD2 TRBV6-1 CASRQSGGRETQYF TGTGCCAGCAGACAAAGCGGGGGCCGAGAGACCCAGTACTTC
many TRBJ1-2 . TRBV2 CASSEGTSYGYTF TGTGCCAGCAGTGAAGGGACTAGCTATGGCTACACCTTC
many TRBJ2-3 TRBD2 TRBV12-3/TRBV12-4 CASTRRSGGVGTDTQYF TGTGCCAGCACTAGGCGTAGCGGGGGGGTAGGAACAGATACGCAGTATTTT
few TRBJ1-2 . TRBV4-1 CASSQDRYRYYGYTF TGCGCCAGCAGCCAAGATCGGTACAGATACTATGGCTACACCTTC
. TRBJ2-3 TRBD2 TRBV5-1 CASSMTSGGSDTQYF TGCGCCAGCAGCATGACTAGCGGGGGGTCGGATACGCAGTATTTT
many TRBJ1-3 . TRBV11-2 CASSFDSFSGNTIYF TGTGCCAGCAGCTTTGACAGCTTCTCTGGAAACACCATATATTTT
many TRBJ2-2 . TRBV14 CASSQIVNTGELFF TGTGCCAGCAGCCAGATAGTGAACACCGGGGAGCTGTTTTTT
many TRBJ2-1 . TRBV12-3/TRBV12-4 CASSHRDQQFF TGTGCCAGCAGCCACAGGGACCAGCAGTTCTTC
. TRBJ2-7 . TRBV3-1 CASSLWSAREQYF TGTGCCAGCAGCCTCTGGTCCGCTCGGGAGCAGTACTTC
. TRBJ2-1 TRBD2 TRBV19 CASSILGLAGSYNEQFF TGTGCCAGTAGTATACTGGGACTAGCGGGATCCTACAATGAGCAGTTCTTC
few TRBJ2-7 TRBD1 TRBV11-2 CASSFPGGYEQYF TGTGCCAGCAGCTTCCCAGGGGGCTACGAGCAGTACTTC
many TRBJ2-1 TRBD2 TRBV10-3 CAISGEASGANEQFF TGTGCCATCAGTGGGGAGGCTAGCGGGGCGAATGAGCAGTTCTTC
. TRBJ2-2 TRBD2 TRBV10-1 CASSSGLVNTGELFF TGCGCCAGCAGTTCGGGACTAGTGAACACCGGGGAGCTGTTTTTT
. TRBJ1-6 . TRBV6-1 CASSAPARGVNSPLHF TGTGCCAGCAGCGCTCCGGCGAGGGGGGTCAATTCACCCCTCCACTTT
. TRBJ2-1 TRBD2 TRBV10-3 CAISESGGGFNEQFF TGTGCCATCAGTGAGTCCGGGGGGGGTTTTAATGAGCAGTTCTTC
few TRBJ2-3 . TRBV4-1 CASSADRFFADTQYF TGCGCCAGCAGCGCCGACAGGTTTTTCGCAGATACGCAGTATTTT
many TRBJ1-2 . TRBV24-1 CATSDFAWDVGYTF TGTGCCACCAGTGATTTTGCTTGGGATGTCGGCTACACCTTC
many TRBJ2-7 . TRBV12-3/TRBV12-4 CASSLVPLAGPAYEQYF TGTGCCAGCAGTTTAGTTCCTCTGGCGGGACCAGCCTACGAGCAGTACTTC
. TRBJ1-4 . TRBV7-6 CASSLTSNEKLFF TGTGCCAGCAGCTTAACGTCAAATGAAAAACTGTTTTTT
many TRBJ2-7 . TRBV11-2 CASSWSTGDEQYF TGTGCCAGCAGCTGGTCGACGGGAGATGAGCAGTACTTC
. TRBJ1-2 . TRBV25-1 CASNTGNDGYTF TGTGCCAGCAATACGGGGAACGATGGCTACACCTTC
many TRBJ2-5 . TRBV24-1 CATSDTKRSGAETQYF TGTGCCACCAGTGATACGAAACGGTCTGGGGCAGAGACCCAGTACTTC
many TRBJ1-1 . TRBV10-2 CASSPGRRNTEAFF TGCGCCAGCAGCCCCGGGAGAAGGAACACTGAAGCTTTCTTT